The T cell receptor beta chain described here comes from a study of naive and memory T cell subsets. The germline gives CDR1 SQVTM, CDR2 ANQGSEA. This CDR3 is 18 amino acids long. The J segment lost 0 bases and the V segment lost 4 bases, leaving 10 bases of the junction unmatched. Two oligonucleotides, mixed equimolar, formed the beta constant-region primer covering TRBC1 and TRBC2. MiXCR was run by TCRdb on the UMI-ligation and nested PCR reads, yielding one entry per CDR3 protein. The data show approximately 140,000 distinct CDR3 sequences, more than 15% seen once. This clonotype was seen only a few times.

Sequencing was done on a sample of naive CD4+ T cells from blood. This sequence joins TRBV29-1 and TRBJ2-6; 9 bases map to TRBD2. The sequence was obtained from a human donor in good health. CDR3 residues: CSVAVREGPFSGANVLTF. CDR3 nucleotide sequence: TGCAGCGTTGCAGTGCGGGAGGGCCCGTTCTCTGGGGCCAACGTCCTGACTTTC. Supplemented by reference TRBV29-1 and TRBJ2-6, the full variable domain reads SAVISQKPSRDICQRGTSLTIQCQVDSQVTMMFWYRQQPGQSLTLIATANQGSEATYESGFVIDKFPISRPNLTFSTLTVSNMSPEDSSIYLCSVAVREGPFSGANVLTFGAGSRLTVL.